This TCR beta chain is from a study of somatic mutations in cytotoxic T cells in rheumatoid arthritis (TCRdb year 2017). Regarding the research as a whole: Before any treatment started and right after they were diagnosed, patients gave peripheral blood samples (about 30 ml EDTA). Some T-cell populations stained with V beta antibodies were sorted by flow on a FACSAria II or Sony SH800 to nearly 100% purity, with sorted V beta1+ cells additionally subjected to TCRB sequencing. In newly diagnosed rheumatoid arthritis without treatment, the study examined if expanded CD8+ T-cell clones harbor somatic mutations, relying on TCRB deep sequencing to characterize clonality. TCRB deep sequencing was performed for roughly 69 rheumatoid arthritis patients and roughly 20 healthy controls. The median ages of the patient and control groups were essentially identical.

A note on this clone: Its specific antigen is unknown. No base quality information exists; no much larger clone differs at one position.

The immunoSEQ assay was applied to genomic DNA for TCRB CDR3 sequencing. The authors processed their data as follows. Patient CD8+ clones larger than 1% were compared against published virus-specific TCRB sequences, and only a few matched. The analyses included only productive TCRB rearrangements. Clonality was expressed as a Shannon entropy-based productive clonality index, with each clone defined by a unique TCRB CDR3 sequence. Repertoire overlap for a pair of samples was computed from each clone's template counts relative to total templates per sample. A correlation with a Spearman r of more than 0.6 was found between V-gene usage by flow cytometry and V-gene usage by TCRB sequencing. This immuneACCESS table, as held by TCRdb, lists in-frame sequences with V and J called but not all clones. Of the missing ones, under half trace to an unresolved V gene in checked studies; the others have no known cause. V, J and clone size were drawn from that table, and D and trimming were deduced from the DNA. Here the sample has around 16,000 clones; around 80% occur a single time. The top ten hold 17% of the sample.

V trim: 1 base; J trim: 4 bases; unmatched bases: 4. The CDR3 runs 15 amino acids, cysteine and phenylalanine included. The CDR3 DNA has 45 bases and is translated from base 1. The germline V gene provides CDR1 MGHRA and CDR2 YSYEKL. Positive magnetic bead selection on an AutoMACS was used to isolate CD4+ and CD8+ cells, with flow cytometry used to check purity. Initial screening for clonal expansions relied on flow cytometry with a TCR V beta antibody panel, after which sorted CD8+ fractions underwent TCRB deep sequencing for characterization. Isolation of peripheral blood mononuclear cells was done through Ficoll-Paque PLUS density gradient separation. Using Nucleospin Tissue or Tissue XS kits, DNA was extracted from CD4-enriched, CD8-enriched or PBMC samples, with quantification by a Qubit 2.0 fluorometer. What the research found in general, with its limitations: An increase of CD8+ clonality with age was seen in patients (Spearman r ~ 0.53) but not in healthy controls. The expanded CD8+ clones had unknown antigen targets, and not appearing in virus-specific databases did not rule out that they were virus-specific. The slight TRBV07 underrepresentation in patients was not adjusted for multiple comparisons. In about an eighth of the 65 patients, more than 20% of CD8+ cells belonged to the largest CD8+ clone, while several identical CD8+ TCRB sequences were shared between blood and synovial fluid. CD8+ T-cell clonality in rheumatoid arthritis patients was not significantly different from that in age-matched healthy controls.

The chain links TRBV4-1 with TRBJ2-1; 7 bases in the junction line up with TRBD2. The clonotype was recovered from a woman aged 50 to 60 with rheumatoid arthritis. Sequenced material: CD8+ T cells sorted from blood. The DNA sequence is as follows: TGCGCCAGCAGCCAAGTCAGCGGGAAGTACAATGAGCAGTTCTTC. Its translation reads: CASSQVSGKYNEQFF.